This T cell receptor beta chain derives from a study of T cell responses to AZD1222 COVID-19 vaccine. Whole-study results and caveats: Among AZD1222 vaccinees, only six or seven were seropositive at baseline. Close to half of spike-specific TCRs reportedly recognize unmutated variant regions.

With regard to this clone: Its antigen is still unknown.

Sequencing was performed with immunoSEQ multiplex PCR; in TCRdb, only in-frame clones are kept and a portion is missing. The sample lists 110,000 to 150,000 clones, approximately 90% occurring once. CDR3 length: 16 amino acids. The ends lost 4 bases at V and 7 bases at J; junction bases unmatched: 15. Germline V gene sequence: CDR1 MDHEN, CDR2 SYDVKM. Source: peripheral blood, taken 28 days after the second AZD1222 dose. The chain combines TRBV28 with TRBJ2-7; 8 nucleotides line up with TRBD1. This TCR was recovered from an adult who received the AZD1222 COVID-19 vaccine. The CDR3 nucleotides are TGTGCCAGCAGTTCGGTAGGGACAGGTGGTCTGAGGGAGCAGTACTTC. It translates to CASSSVGTGGLREQYF.